This T cell receptor (beta chain) is drawn from a study of shared clonotypes between healthy human individuals. Healthy adults negative for HIV, lacking recent acute infections or vaccinations, served as donors. The CDR3 covers 16 residues. Germline values: CDR1 SNHLY, CDR2 FYNNEI. V lost 1 base and J 2 bases, leaving 9 bases between the germline ends. This table comes from immunoSEQ multiplex PCR, and its TCRdb copy is limited to in-frame clones, with some not included. The sample includes 450,000 to 500,000 clones, over 75% of them seen just once. Sequenced sample: PBMCs. The chain joins TRBV2 to TRBJ2-6, with a weak D call TRBD1 (6 bases). This sequence was found in a woman in her forties in good health. Some clones in this sample may be carry-over from other donors' samples. CDR3 in amino acids: CASSEDRDAGANVLTF. CDR3 nucleotide sequence: TGTGCCAGCAGTGAAGACAGGGACGCTGGGGCCAACGTCCTGACTTTC.